The TCR beta chain under discussion was sequenced for a study of T cell changes during pregnancy in multiple sclerosis. Sequencing was performed with immunoSEQ multiplex PCR; in TCRdb, only in-frame clones are kept and a portion is missing. The sample lists more than 75,000 clones, about 94% occurring once. V was cut by 6 bases and J by 2 bases, with 10 bases left in between. CDR3 length: 13 amino acids. Germline values: CDR1 MNHEY, CDR2 SMNVEV (reference sequence). The sample in question was peripheral blood, obtained in the third trimester of pregnancy. The chain couples TRBV27 to TRBJ2-5; weak D call: TRBD1 (5 bases). The TCR originated in a female donor with multiple sclerosis, enrolled in a pregnancy study. This chain's CDR3 is CASRDTMQETQYF. Here the CDR3 DNA reads TGTGCCAGCAGGGACACAATGCAAGAGACCCAGTACTTC.